This T cell receptor (beta chain) derives from a study of cytomegalovirus exposure and HLA in healthy donors. Study-level points and caveats: Follow-up analysis later connected one missense variant in DCLRE1C with trimming of TCR beta V- and J-genes.

Germline CDR1 is ENHRY and CDR2 is SYGVKD. V was pared by 3 bases and J by 4 bases, with 15 bases between. This CDR3 has 15 amino acids. As concerns this clone: Its specificity is not known.

Primers for the PCR totalled 60 Vbeta and 13 Jbeta. The table came from immunoSEQ multiplex PCR; TCRdb's copy has only in-frame clones and leaves some out. This repertoire comprises about 130,000 clones; its ten largest clones make up 1.5% to 2%. The source is a woman aged 40 to 50 in good health and CMV-seropositive. The sequenced sample consisted of PBMCs. The genes are TRBV10-3 and TRBJ1-1; D ambiguous. The CDR3: CAISDQMGSFTEAFF. CDR3 sequence (DNA): TGTGCCATCAGTGACCAAATGGGGAGTTTCACTGAAGCTTTCTTT.